This TCR beta chain was obtained from a study of T cells in Graves' hyperthyroidism and ophthalmopathy. Many counts were recorded for this clonotype. RNA transcripts were the template for amplifying TCR beta CDR3 regions. The TCR CDR3 was amplified in a first-round RT-PCR using the HTBI primer set. TCRdb independently ran MiXCR on the multiplex PCR reads; one entry per CDR3 protein. Of about 500,000 distinct CDR3 sequences detected, roughly 17% appear once; the ten largest clones hold 15% to 20%. This receptor was identified in a woman aged 18 to 35 with Graves' ophthalmopathy. Sequencing input: blood.

This CDR3 is CSVDGTQLDEQYF. The DNA for the CDR3 is TGCAGCGTTGATGGGACGCAGTTAGACGAGCAGTACTTC. The chain recombines TRBV29-1 with TRBJ2-7; the D call may be TRBD1 or TRBD2 (5 bases each). Trimming took 3 bases from V and 5 from J, leaving 14 bases between them. Per germline, CDR1 SQVTM and CDR2 ANQGSEA. The CDR3 loop spans 13 amino acids.